This TCR beta chain appears in the sequencing data of a study of blood T cells in healthy people across ages (dated by TCRdb to the mid-2010s). For the wider study: In model experiments, template switching captured roughly one uniquely barcoded TCR beta cDNA molecule for every two T cells. To track age-related changes in TCR beta repertoire diversity, the study relied on deep sequencing normalized with unique cDNA molecular identifiers. The donors were divided into four age groups: young (average around 15 years), middle-aged (roughly 40), aged (approximately 62) and long-lived (82). To avoid experimental bias, donors of different ages were spread randomly across the sequencing lanes. The study analyzed two additional independent replicas of 1 million unique cDNA reads from the same blood draw for two donors, one aged 18 to 30 and one aged 80 or older. Here is what the overall study found, with its caveats: Observed TCR beta diversity correlated strongly with the percentage of naive T cells measured by flow cytometry. As age increased, observed TCR beta diversity per million T cells dropped in a roughly linear way, and a significant reduction was already evident by age approximately 40. Estimates of total diversity from one million sequenced T cells were regarded as lower bounds and underestimates. Bulk unsorted PBMC profiling prevented conclusive comparison of naive and antigen-experienced compartments. Because the CMV infection status of the donors was unknown, age-related changes in expanded clonotypes may potentially have been confounded. Compared with the aged group, the long-lived group had more naive CD4+ T cells, fewer expanded clones and increased TCR diversity, suggesting age selection.

Donors were 30 to 45 systemically healthy Caucasian individuals from Russia aged roughly 6 to 90 years. Each donor gave 8 to 10 milliliters of peripheral blood, collected into EDTA-treated Vacutainer tubes. Ficoll-Paque density-gradient centrifugation was used to isolate PBMCs, with at least 6.5 million per sample. Trizol reagent was used to extract total RNA from PBMCs, with at least 5 micrograms per sample. For every donor, an aliquot of PBMCs went through flow cytometry to measure the percentages of naive CD45RAhigh/CD27high T cells. Library preparation was by 5' RACE. Sequenced using an Illumina HiSeq 2500. A second PCR of 7 to 11 cycles was performed with a sample-barcoded 5' primer and a J-beta primer mix. A template-switch 5' adaptor carrying 12 random nucleotides introduced a unique molecular identifier onto each TCR beta cDNA molecule. Each sample yielded at least 2.5 million CDR3-containing paired-end reads. The Mint cDNA synthesis kit, primed by a TRBC-specific oligonucleotide, was used to synthesize first-strand cDNA from all RNA. All cDNA was treated with uracil-DNA glycosylase and then went through a first 18-cycle PCR with the universal primers M1SS and BC2_uni_R. From the authors' description of their analysis: Normalization of each sample was performed by random selection of 1 million high-quality reads, each carrying a distinct molecular identifier. Reads with shared molecular identifiers were discarded instead of being binned into consensus sequences. CDR3 identification, clonotype clustering and error correction used MiTCR with a Q25 quality threshold and the strictest error-elimination algorithm. A nonparametric unseen species model with Euler transformation was used to estimate lower-bound total TCR beta diversity. In-frame beta chains were kept once TCRdb had trimmed the public reads at Q25 with fastp and called clones with MiXCR. When rows share a CDR3 protein, they turn into one entry using the most common DNA and genes. It is TCRdb's table, rather than the study itself, that gives the V and J calls and clone size. The sample table holds about 770,000 distinct CDR3 sequences, of which around 43% were seen once. The ten largest clones represent approximately 20% of the sample.

Regarding this clonotype: The antigen it recognizes is unknown. No much larger clone is present one base from it, and per-base qualities are unavailable.

CDR1 and CDR2 (SNHLY, FYNNEI) derive from the germline V gene. The V and J ends are trimmed by 10 bases and 3 bases, leaving 9 bases between them. Reading from cysteine to phenylalanine, the CDR3 counts 11 amino acids. The sequence is cut down to CDR3 DNA, 33 bases in frame from base 1. The sequence came from a man in his fifties or sixties in good health. Recombination joined TRBV2 with TRBJ1-2; the D gene is possibly TRBD1, with 6 bases matching. The sequencing sample was made of blood. The sequenced DNA: TGTGCCACCCGGACAGACTATGGCTACACCTTC. It is translated as CATRTDYGYTF.